This TCR beta chain was obtained from a study of blood T cell repertoires in COVID-19. In the study overall: Acute and convalescent COVID-19 samples came from the United States, Italy and Spain. T cells, B-cell-depleted T cells, or PBMCs provided the cDNA or gDNA that served as material.

J was trimmed by 6 bases and V by 0 bases; bases with no gene match: 5. The CDR3 sequence is 15 residues long. Germline V gene data show CDR1 as SQVTM and CDR2 as ANQGSEA. As handled by the study authors: Quantification of nucleated cells was approximated via reference gene primer amplification. Sequencing was performed with immunoSEQ multiplex PCR; in TCRdb, only in-frame clones are kept and a portion is missing. For V, J and clone size, that table is used; D and trimming come from the DNA. The sample consists of 95,000 to 110,000 clones, around 88% of them appearing once. The chain couples TRBV29-1 to TRBJ2-1; 10 bases are a match to TRBD2. The clonotype comes from a man between 50 and 59 years old with active or convalescent COVID-19. The sample taken for sequencing was peripheral blood. CDR3 nucleotide sequence: TGCAGCGTTGAAGAAAGGGCTAGCGGGAGCAATGAGCAGTTCTTC. Encoded protein: CSVEERASGSNEQFF.